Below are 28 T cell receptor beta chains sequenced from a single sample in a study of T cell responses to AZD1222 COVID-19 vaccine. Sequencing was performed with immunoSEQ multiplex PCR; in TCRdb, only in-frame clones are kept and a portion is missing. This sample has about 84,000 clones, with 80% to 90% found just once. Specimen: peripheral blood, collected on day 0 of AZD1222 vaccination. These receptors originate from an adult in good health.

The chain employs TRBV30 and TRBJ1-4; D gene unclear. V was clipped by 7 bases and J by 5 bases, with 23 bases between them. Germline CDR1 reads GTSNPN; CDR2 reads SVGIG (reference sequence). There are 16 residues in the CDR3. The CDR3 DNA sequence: TGTGCCTCCCAGAGGAGATACTCGGGGTCCAATGAAAAACTGTTTTTT. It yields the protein CASQRRYSGSNEKLFF.

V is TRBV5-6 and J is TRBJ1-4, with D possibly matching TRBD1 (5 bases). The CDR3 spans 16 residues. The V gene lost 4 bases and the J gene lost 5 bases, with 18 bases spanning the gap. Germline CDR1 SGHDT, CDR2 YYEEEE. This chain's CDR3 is CASSLGRGASNEKLFF. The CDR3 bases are TGTGCCAGCAGCCTGGGGCGCGGGGCATCGAATGAAAAACTGTTTTTT.

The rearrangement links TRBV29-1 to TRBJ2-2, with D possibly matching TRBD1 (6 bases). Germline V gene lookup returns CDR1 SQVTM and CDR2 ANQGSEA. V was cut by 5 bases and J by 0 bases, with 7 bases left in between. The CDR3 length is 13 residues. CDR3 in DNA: TGCAGCGTTTGGGGGCCGAACACCGGGGAGCTGTTTTTT. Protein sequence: CSVWGPNTGELFF.

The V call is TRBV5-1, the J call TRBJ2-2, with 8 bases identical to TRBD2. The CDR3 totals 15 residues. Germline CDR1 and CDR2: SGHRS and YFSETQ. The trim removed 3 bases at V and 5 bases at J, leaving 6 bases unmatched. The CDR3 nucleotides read TGCGCCAGCAGCTCCGACTTAGCGGGGACCGGGGAGCTGTTTTTT. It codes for CASSSDLAGTGELFF.

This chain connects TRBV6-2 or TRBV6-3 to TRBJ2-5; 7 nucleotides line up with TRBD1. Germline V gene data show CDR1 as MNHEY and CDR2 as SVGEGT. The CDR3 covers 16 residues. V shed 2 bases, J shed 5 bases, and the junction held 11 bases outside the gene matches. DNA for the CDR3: TGTGCCAGCAGTTACAGGGGGCTTGGCGGGTGGGAGACCCAGTACTTC. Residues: CASSYRGLGGWETQYF.

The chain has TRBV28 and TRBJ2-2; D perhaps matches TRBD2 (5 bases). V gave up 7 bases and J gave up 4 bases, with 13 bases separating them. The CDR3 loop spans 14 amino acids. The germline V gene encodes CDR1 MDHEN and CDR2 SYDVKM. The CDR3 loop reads CASINGEGTGELFF. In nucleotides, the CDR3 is TGTGCCAGCATTAACGGCGAGGGCACCGGGGAGCTGTTTTTT.

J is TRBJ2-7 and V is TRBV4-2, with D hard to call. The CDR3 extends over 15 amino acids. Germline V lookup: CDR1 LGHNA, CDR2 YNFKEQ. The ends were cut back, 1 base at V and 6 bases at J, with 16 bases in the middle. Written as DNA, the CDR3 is TGTGCCAGCAGCCAAGTAACTCTAGTCTGGGCCGAGCAGTACTTC. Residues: CASSQVTLVWAEQYF.

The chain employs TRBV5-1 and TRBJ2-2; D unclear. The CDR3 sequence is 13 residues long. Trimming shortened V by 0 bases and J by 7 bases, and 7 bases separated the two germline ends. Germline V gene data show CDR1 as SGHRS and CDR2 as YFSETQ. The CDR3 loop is CASSLEVSGELFF. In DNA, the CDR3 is TGCGCCAGCAGCTTGGAAGTAAGCGGGGAGCTGTTTTTT.

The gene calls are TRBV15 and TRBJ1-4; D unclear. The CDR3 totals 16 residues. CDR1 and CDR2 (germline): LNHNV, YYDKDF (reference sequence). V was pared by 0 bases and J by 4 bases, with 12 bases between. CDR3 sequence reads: CATSRDSWGNNEKLFF. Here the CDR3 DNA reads TGTGCCACCAGCAGAGATAGTTGGGGAAATAATGAAAAACTGTTTTTT.

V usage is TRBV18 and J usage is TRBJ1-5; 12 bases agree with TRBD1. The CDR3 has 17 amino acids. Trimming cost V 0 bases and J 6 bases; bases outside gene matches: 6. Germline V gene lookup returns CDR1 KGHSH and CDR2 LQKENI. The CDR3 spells CASSPPGQGASGQPQHF. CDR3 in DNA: TGTGCCAGCTCACCACCGGGACAGGGGGCTTCGGGTCAGCCCCAGCATTTT.

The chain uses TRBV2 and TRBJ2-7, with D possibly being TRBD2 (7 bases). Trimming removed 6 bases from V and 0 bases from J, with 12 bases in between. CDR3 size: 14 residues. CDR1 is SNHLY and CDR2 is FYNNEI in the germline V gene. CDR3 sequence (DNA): TGTGCCAGCAGCAAGGGGGGGGCCTCCTACGAGCAGTACTTC. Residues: CASSKGGASYEQYF.

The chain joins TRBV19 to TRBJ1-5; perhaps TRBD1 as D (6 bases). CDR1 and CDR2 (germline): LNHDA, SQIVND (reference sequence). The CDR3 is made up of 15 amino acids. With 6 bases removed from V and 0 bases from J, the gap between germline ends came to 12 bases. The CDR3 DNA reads TGTGCCAGTAGGATCCGGGACATTAGCAATCAGCCCCAGCATTTT. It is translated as CASRIRDISNQPQHF.

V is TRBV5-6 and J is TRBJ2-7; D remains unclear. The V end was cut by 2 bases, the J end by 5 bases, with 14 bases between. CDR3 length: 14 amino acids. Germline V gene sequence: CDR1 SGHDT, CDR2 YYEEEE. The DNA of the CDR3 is TGTGCCAGCAGCTTAGTTGGGCCTCTGGACGAGCAGTACTTC. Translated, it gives CASSLVGPLDEQYF.

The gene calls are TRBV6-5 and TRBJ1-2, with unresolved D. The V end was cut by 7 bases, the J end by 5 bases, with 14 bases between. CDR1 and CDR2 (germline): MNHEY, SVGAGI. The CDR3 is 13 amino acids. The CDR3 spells CASTADPRYGYTF. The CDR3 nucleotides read TGTGCCAGCACCGCGGACCCCCGATATGGCTACACCTTC.

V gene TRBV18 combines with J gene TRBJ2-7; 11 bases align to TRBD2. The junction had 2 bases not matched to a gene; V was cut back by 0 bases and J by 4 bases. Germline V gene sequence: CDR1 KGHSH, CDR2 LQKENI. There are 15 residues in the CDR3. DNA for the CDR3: TGTGCCAGCTCACCACCGGCTAGCGGGGGGTACGAGCAGTACTTC. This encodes CASSPPASGGYEQYF.

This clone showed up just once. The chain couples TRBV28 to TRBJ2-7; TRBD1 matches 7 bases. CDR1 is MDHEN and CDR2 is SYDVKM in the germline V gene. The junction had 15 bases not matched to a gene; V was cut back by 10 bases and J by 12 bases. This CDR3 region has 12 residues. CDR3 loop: CANEWTGPGWYF. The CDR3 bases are TGTGCCAACGAATGGACAGGTCCTGGGTGGTACTTC. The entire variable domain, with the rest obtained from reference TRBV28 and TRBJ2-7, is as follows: DVKVTQSSRYLVKRTGEKVFLECVQDMDHENMFWYRQDPGLGLRLIYFSYDVKMKEKGDIPEGYSVSREKKERFSLILESASTNQTSMYLCANEWTGPGWYFGPGTRLTVT.

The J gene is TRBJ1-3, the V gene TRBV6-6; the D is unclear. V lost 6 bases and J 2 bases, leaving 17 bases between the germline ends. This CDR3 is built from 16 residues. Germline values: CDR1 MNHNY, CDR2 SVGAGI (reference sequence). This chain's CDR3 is CASRPRGRGAGNTIYF. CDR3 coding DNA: TGTGCCAGCAGGCCCCGTGGTCGAGGCGCTGGAAACACCATATATTTT.

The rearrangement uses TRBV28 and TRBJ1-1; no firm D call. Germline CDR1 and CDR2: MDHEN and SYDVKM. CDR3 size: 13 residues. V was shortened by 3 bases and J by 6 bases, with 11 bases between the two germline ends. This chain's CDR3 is CASSFFGSAEAFF. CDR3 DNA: TGTGCCAGCAGTTTCTTCGGAAGCGCTGAAGCTTTCTTT.

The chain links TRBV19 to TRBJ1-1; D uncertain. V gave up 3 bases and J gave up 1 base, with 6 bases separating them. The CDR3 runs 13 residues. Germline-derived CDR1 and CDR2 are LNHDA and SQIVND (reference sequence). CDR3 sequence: CASSMQKNTEAFF. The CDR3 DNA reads TGTGCCAGTAGTATGCAGAAGAACACTGAAGCTTTCTTT.

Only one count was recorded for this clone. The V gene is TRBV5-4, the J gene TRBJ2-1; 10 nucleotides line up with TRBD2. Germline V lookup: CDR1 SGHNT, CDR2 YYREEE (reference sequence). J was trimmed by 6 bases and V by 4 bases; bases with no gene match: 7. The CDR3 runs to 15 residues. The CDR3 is CASSGAGGVANEQFF. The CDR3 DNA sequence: TGTGCCAGCAGCGGAGCGGGAGGGGTAGCCAATGAGCAGTTCTTC.

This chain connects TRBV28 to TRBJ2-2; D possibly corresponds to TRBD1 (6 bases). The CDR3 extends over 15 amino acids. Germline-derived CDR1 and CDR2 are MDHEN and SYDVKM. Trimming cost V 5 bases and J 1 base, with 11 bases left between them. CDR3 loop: CASSRQDVNTGELFF. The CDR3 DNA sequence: TGTGCCAGCAGTCGACAGGACGTGAACACCGGGGAGCTGTTTTTT.

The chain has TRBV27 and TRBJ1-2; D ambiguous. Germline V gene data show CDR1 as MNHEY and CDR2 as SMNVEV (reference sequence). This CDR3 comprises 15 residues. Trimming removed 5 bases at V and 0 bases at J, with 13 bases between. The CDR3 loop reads CASSPLTYTNYGYTF. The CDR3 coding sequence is TGTGCCAGCAGTCCTTTAACCTATACTAACTATGGCTACACCTTC.

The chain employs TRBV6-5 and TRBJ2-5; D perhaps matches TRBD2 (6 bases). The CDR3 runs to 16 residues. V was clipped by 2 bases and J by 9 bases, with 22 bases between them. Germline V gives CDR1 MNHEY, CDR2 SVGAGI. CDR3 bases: TGTGCCAGCAGTTACCGGCCAGGGACCATCCCGGGGGCCCAGTACTTC. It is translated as CASSYRPGTIPGAQYF.

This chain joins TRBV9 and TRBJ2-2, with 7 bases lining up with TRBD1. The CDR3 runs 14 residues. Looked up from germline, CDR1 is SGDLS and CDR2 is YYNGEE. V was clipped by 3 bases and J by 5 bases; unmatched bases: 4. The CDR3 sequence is CASSAYRGTGELFF. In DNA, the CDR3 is TGTGCCAGCAGCGCCTACAGGGGAACCGGGGAGCTGTTTTTT.

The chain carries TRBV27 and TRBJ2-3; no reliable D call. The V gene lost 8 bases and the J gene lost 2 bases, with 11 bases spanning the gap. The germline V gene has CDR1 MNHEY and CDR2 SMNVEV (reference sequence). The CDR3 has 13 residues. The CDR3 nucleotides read TGTGCCAGCTTGAATTTCGACACAGATACGCAGTATTTT. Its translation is CASLNFDTDTQYF.

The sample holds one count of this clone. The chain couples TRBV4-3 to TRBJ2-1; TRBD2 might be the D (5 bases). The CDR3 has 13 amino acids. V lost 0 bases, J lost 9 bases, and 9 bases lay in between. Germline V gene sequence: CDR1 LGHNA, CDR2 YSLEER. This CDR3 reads CASSQDRRVEQFF. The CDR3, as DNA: TGCGCCAGCAGCCAAGATCGGCGGGTTGAGCAGTTCTTC.

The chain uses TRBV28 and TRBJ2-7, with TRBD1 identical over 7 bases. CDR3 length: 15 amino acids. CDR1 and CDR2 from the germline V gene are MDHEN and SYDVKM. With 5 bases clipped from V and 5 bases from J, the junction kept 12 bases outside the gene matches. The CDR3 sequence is CASSPIDRERNEQYF. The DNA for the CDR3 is TGTGCCAGCAGTCCTATAGACAGGGAGAGGAACGAGCAGTACTTC.

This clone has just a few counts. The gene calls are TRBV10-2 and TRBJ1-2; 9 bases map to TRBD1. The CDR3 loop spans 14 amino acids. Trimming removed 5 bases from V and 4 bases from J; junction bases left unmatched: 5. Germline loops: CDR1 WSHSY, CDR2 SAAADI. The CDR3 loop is CASSPGQGAYGYTF. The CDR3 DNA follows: TGCGCCAGCAGTCCGGGACAGGGTGCCTATGGCTACACCTTC.